This TCR beta chain stems from a study of shared clonotypes between healthy human individuals. Donors included only healthy HIV-negative adults lacking recent acute infections or vaccinations. Assay: immunoSEQ multiplex PCR; the TCRdb copy retains only in-frame clones and omits some. The table includes some 1.1 million clones, 70% to 85% detected once. This CDR3 region has 18 residues. Trimming removed 0 bases from V and 1 base from J, with 14 bases in between. CDR1 is SGHRS and CDR2 is YFSETQ in the germline V gene. The source is a young man in good health. Some clones in this sample may be carry-over from other donors' samples. The specimen sequenced was memory CD4+ T cells from PBMCs. The subset: CD45RA-negative fraction. V is TRBV5-1 and J is TRBJ2-6; possibly TRBD1 for D (6 bases). The CDR3 loop reads CASSLAGLTGSGANVLTF. The CDR3, as DNA: TGCGCCAGCAGCTTGGCCGGACTTACAGGGTCTGGGGCCAACGTCCTGACTTTC.